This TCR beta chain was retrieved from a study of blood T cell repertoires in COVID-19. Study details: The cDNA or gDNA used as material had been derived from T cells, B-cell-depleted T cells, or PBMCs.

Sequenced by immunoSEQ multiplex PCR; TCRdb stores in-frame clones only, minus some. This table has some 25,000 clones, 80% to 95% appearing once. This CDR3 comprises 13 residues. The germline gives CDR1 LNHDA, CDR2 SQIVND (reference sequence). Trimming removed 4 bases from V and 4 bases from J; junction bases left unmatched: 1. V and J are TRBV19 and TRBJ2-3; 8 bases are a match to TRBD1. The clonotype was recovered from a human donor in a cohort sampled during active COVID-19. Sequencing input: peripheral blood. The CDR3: CASSNRGADTQYF. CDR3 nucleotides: TGTGCCAGTAGTAACAGGGGGGCAGATACGCAGTATTTT.